This T cell receptor (beta chain) was recorded in a study of T cell changes during pregnancy in multiple sclerosis. The protocol was immunoSEQ multiplex PCR, while the TCRdb copy is restricted to in-frame clones and leaves out a portion. The data show about 55,000 clones, around 93% seen once. This clone was counted once. The J segment lost 3 bases and the V segment lost 4 bases, leaving 7 bases of the junction unmatched. This CDR3 contains 16 residues. The germline V gene has CDR1 SGDLS and CDR2 YYNGEE. The sequences come from CD8+ T cells from peripheral blood mononuclear cells, collected in the second trimester of pregnancy. V and J are TRBV9 and TRBJ2-2; 9 bases align to TRBD2. This TCR came from a female donor with multiple sclerosis, enrolled in a pregnancy study. Here the CDR3 reads CASSTSSGEYTGELFF. DNA of the CDR3: TGTGCCAGCAGCACCTCTAGCGGGGAATACACCGGGGAGCTGTTTTTT.